The 32 T cell receptor beta chains listed next were all sequenced from one sample in a study of tumor-infiltrating lymphocytes in oesophageal squamous cell carcinoma. TCRdb fed the PCR reads into MiXCR, producing one record per CDR3 protein. The table lists more than 15,000 distinct CDR3 sequences, about 42% of them singletons. Input material: normal esophageal tissue next to the tumor. These receptors originate from a female donor with esophageal squamous cell carcinoma.

This clonotype counts as medium-sized. J is TRBJ2-7 and V is TRBV7-2; D is possibly TRBD2 (6 bases). The CDR3 is 14 amino acids. Germline loops: CDR1 SGHTA, CDR2 FQGNSA. Deletions cut 5 bases from V and 5 bases from J, with 16 bases between. CDR3 bases: TGTGCCAGCAGCCTACCGGGAGAACCCCACGAGCAGTACTTC. It specifies CASSLPGEPHEQYF.

This sequence joins TRBV10-3 and TRBJ2-5, with D possibly matching TRBD2 (6 bases). The V gene lost 5 bases and the J gene lost 2 bases, with 12 bases spanning the gap. This CDR3 has 14 residues. Germline V gives CDR1 ENHRY, CDR2 SYGVKD. This CDR3 reads CAISSGTQQETQYF. The DNA for the CDR3 is TGTGCCATCAGTTCCGGGACTCAGCAAGAGACCCAGTACTTC.

On this clonotype itself: Given a much more abundant clone one base away, this may be a read error. The CDR3 sequence is CASSPTQDTEAVF. CDR3 nucleotide sequence: TGTGCCAGCTCACCAACGCAGGACACTGAAGCTGTCTTT. V usage is TRBV18 and J usage is TRBJ1-1; TRBD1 might be the D (5 bases). CDR1 and CDR2 (germline): KGHSH, LQKENI. The CDR3 has 13 residues.

This clonotype was detected many times. This sequence joins TRBV12-3 or TRBV12-4 and TRBJ1-2, with a tentative D call TRBD1 (5 bases). The CDR3 is made up of 13 amino acids. V was pared by 6 bases and J by 4 bases, with 12 bases between. CDR3 sequence: CASSPRDSYGYTF. As DNA, the CDR3 is TGTGCCAGCAGCCCACGGGACTCCTATGGCTACACCTTC.

This clonotype was observed many times. V usage is TRBV2 and J usage is TRBJ2-5; D gene uncertain. The CDR3 is 16 amino acids. V gave up 3 bases and J gave up 1 base, with 15 bases separating them. Germline CDR1 SNHLY, CDR2 FYNNEI. The CDR3 DNA is TGTGCCAGCAGTGAGCTCCAGCAGTGGGGCCAAGAGACCCAGTACTTC. Translated: CASSELQQWGQETQYF.

V is TRBV19 and J is TRBJ2-1; 8 nucleotides match TRBD2. Looked up from germline, CDR1 is LNHDA and CDR2 is SQIVND (reference sequence). The CDR3 spans 15 residues. Trimming at V came to 6 bases and at J to 0 bases, leaving 4 bases not matched to a gene. The DNA for the CDR3 is TGTGCCAGTAGACACAGCGGGAGCTCCTACAATGAGCAGTTCTTC. Its translation is CASRHSGSSYNEQFF.

This clonotype was counted many times. The chain uses TRBV5-4 and TRBJ2-5; TRBD2 matches 8 bases. J lost 5 bases, V lost 4 bases, and 7 bases had no gene match. The CDR3 runs 14 residues. Germline lookup yields CDR1 SGHNT and CDR2 YYREEE (reference sequence). CDR3: CASSPGGGWETQYF. For the CDR3, the DNA is TGTGCCAGCAGCCCGGGAGGGGGGTGGGAGACCCAGTACTTC.

The CDR3 DNA reads TGTGCCAGCAGTGACGGACAGGGGGCAGATACGCAGTATTTT. It specifies CASSDGQGADTQYF. The chain has TRBV6-4 and TRBJ2-3, with 10 bases that match TRBD1. The junction had 0 bases not matched to a gene; V was cut back by 2 bases and J by 4 bases. The CDR3 spans 14 residues. Germline-derived CDR1 and CDR2 are MRHNA and SNTAGT.

The J gene is TRBJ1-2, the V gene TRBV7-8, with 8 nucleotides matching TRBD1. Looked up from germline, CDR1 is SGHVS and CDR2 is FQNEAQ. The V segment lost 5 bases and the J segment 8 bases; nucleotides outside the gene matches: 10. The CDR3 is 14 amino acids. CDR3 sequence (DNA): TGTGCCAGCAGCCCTCTACAGGGGGTGGTAGGCTACACCTTC. This sequence encodes CASSPLQGVVGYTF.

In its sample, this clonotype was seen a few times. The rearrangement uses TRBV7-2 and TRBJ2-1; TRBD2 aligns across 14 bases. The last part of the DNA fits TRBJ2-5 better; the J call may be wrong. Germline CDR1 is SGHTA and CDR2 is FQGNSA. The CDR3 runs 16 residues. The CDR3 region has the DNA TGTGCCAGCAGCCCAACGGGACTAGCGGGAGCGGAGACCCAGTACTTC. Its translation: CASSPTGLAGAETQYF.

This clonotype was seen a few times. The chain employs TRBV7-9 and TRBJ2-1; TRBD1 is a possible D gene (5 bases). Germline values: CDR1 SEHNR, CDR2 FQNEAQ (reference sequence). This CDR3 is 15 amino acids long. Trimming took off 8 bases at V and 10 bases at J, with 24 bases between the two ends. In nucleotides, the CDR3 is TGTGCCAGCTCGTCTCAGACCCAGGGTTCCGGCGAGCAGTTCTTC. It encodes CASSSQTQGSGEQFF.

In DNA form, the CDR3 reads TGTGCCAGCGGAAGACAGGGGCAAGAGACCCAGTACTTC. This encodes CASGRQGQETQYF. The rearrangement joins TRBV11-3 to TRBJ2-3; TRBD1 aligns across 8 bases. The DNA end is more similar to TRBJ2-5, so the J call may be wrong. This CDR3 contains 13 residues. The germline gives CDR1 SGHNT, CDR2 YENEEA.

As DNA, the CDR3 is TGTGCCACTCGGGGCCGACTGAACACTGAAGCTTTCTTT. It yields the protein CATRGRLNTEAFF. The genes are TRBV24-1 and TRBJ1-1, with D maybe TRBD1 (5 bases). Trimming pared 10 bases from V and 0 bases from J, leaving 11 bases between. In germline, CDR1 is KGHDR, CDR2 SFDVKD. The CDR3 has 13 amino acids.

The chain links TRBV6-1 to TRBJ2-1; 13 bases are a match to TRBD2. V shed 6 bases and J 3 bases; nucleotides not matched to a gene: 2. This CDR3 comprises 15 residues. Per the germline V gene, CDR1 is MNHNS and CDR2 is SASEGT. The CDR3 loop is CASSGTSGDYNEQFF. The CDR3 DNA reads TGTGCCAGCAGCGGGACTAGCGGGGACTACAATGAGCAGTTCTTC.

V gene TRBV11-2 combines with J gene TRBJ2-3, with 11 nucleotides matching TRBD2. CDR1 SGHAT and CDR2 FQNNGV come from the germline V gene. Unmatched junction bases numbered 14, after V lost 1 base and J lost 5 bases. The CDR3 spans 19 residues. The CDR3 loop reads CASSLAGLAGGPRRDTQYF. CDR3 DNA sequence: TGTGCCAGCAGCTTAGCCGGGTTAGCGGGAGGGCCACGGAGAGATACGCAGTATTTT.

Turning to this clonotype: At one of its ends the junction is not consistent with the germline gene, which may arise from a read error. The V gene is TRBV7-7, the J gene TRBJ2-1; TRBD2 aligns across 8 bases. The J call may be mistaken, given a closer DNA end match to TRBJ2-5. The V gene's germline CDR1 is SSHAT and CDR2 FNYEAQ (reference sequence). The length of the CDR3 is 14 residues. CDR3 residues: CASSPGLATETQYF. The CDR3 DNA is TGTGCTAGCAGCCCCGGACTAGCAACGGAGACCCAGTACTTC.

As for this clonotype: The conserved closing phenylalanine or tryptophan is absent in this CDR3, likely reflecting a read error. No DNA is shown, since the ends of the CDR3 on it are uncertain; the CDR3 is the one TCRdb lists. The chain employs TRBV6-6 and TRBJ2-7; the table's D gene call, TRBD1, was not cross checked with the DNA. Germline CDR1 reads MNHNY; CDR2 reads SVGAGI (reference sequence). Inclusive of both ends, the CDR3 amounts to 16 amino acids. The CDR3 sequence: CASSPPGGTYEQYFGS.

The chain combines TRBV7-4 with TRBJ1-2, with 8 bases aligning to TRBD1. Germline lookup yields CDR1 SGHVT and CDR2 SQSDAQ. The V and J ends lost 4 bases and 2 bases, in that order; junction bases with no gene match: 6. This CDR3 region has 15 residues. CDR3 loop: CASSSSTGGNYGYTF. The CDR3, as DNA: TGTGCCAGCAGCTCCTCCACAGGGGGGAACTATGGCTACACCTTC. Supplemented by reference TRBV7-4 and TRBJ1-2, the full variable domain reads GAGVSQSPRYKVAKRGRDVALRCDSISGHVTLYWYRQTLGQGSEVLTYSQSDAQRDKSGRPSGRFSAERPERSVSTLKIQRTEQGDSAVYLCASSSSTGGNYGYTFGSGTRLTVV.

In its sample, this clonotype was seen once. The chain combines TRBV6-1 with TRBJ2-3; D not resolved. This CDR3 is 16 amino acids long. The germline V gene encodes CDR1 MNHNS and CDR2 SASEGT. V was pared by 0 bases and J by 4 bases, with 14 bases between. DNA for the CDR3: TGTGCCAGCAGTGAAGCGCATCTTCCCCCCGCAGATACGCAGTATTTT. Amino acid sequence: CASSEAHLPPADTQYF.

This clonotype came up once. The rearrangement joins TRBV7-4 to TRBJ2-1; 14 nucleotides match TRBD2. CDR3 length: 15 amino acids. Trimming took 5 bases from V and 7 from J; bases not matched to a gene: 4. CDR1 and CDR2 (germline): SGHVT, SQSDAQ. The CDR3 is CASSRGLAGGNEQFF. CDR3 bases: TGTGCCAGCAGCCGCGGACTAGCGGGAGGTAATGAGCAGTTCTTC.

By frequency in the sample, this clonotype is medium-sized. The gene calls are TRBV6-1 and TRBJ2-1; D is unclear. The CDR3 contains 15 residues. V lost 8 bases and J 2 bases, leaving 16 bases between the germline ends. Germline V gives CDR1 MNHNS, CDR2 SASEGT. Here the CDR3 reads CASQEARQPYNEQFF. The CDR3 bases are TGTGCCAGCCAAGAAGCCAGACAACCCTACAATGAGCAGTTCTTC.

J is TRBJ1-6 and V is TRBV28; 10 positions match TRBD1. J lost 9 bases, V lost 6 bases, and 5 bases had no gene match. CDR1 MDHEN and CDR2 SYDVKM come from the germline V gene. This CDR3 contains 14 residues. This chain's CDR3 is CASRSTGGISPLHF. Here the CDR3 DNA reads TGTGCCAGCAGGTCGACAGGGGGCATTTCACCCCTCCACTTT.

In its sample, this clonotype was seen many times. The J gene is TRBJ2-2, the V gene TRBV6-1, with 11 bases fitting TRBD2. Per the germline V gene, CDR1 is MNHNS and CDR2 is SASEGT. J gave up 3 bases and V 1 base, and 4 bases lay outside the gene matches. The CDR3 length is 17 residues. The CDR3 coding sequence is TGTGCCAGCAGTGAAGAAACTAGCGGGAGTTACACCGGGGAGCTGTTTTTT. Residues: CASSEETSGSYTGELFF.

This clonotype was counted a few times. The V gene is TRBV7-6, the J gene TRBJ2-4; the D gene is possibly TRBD2 (5 bases). The J call may not be correct, given that the DNA end is closer to TRBJ2-7. CDR1 and CDR2 (germline): SGHVS, FNYEAQ. CDR3 length: 15 amino acids. CDR3 in amino acids: CASSLVAAGGDEQYF. The CDR3 nucleotides read TGTGCCAGCAGCTTAGTAGCTGCAGGAGGCGACGAGCAGTACTTC.

The chain combines TRBV19 with TRBJ2-7; D unresolved. This CDR3 contains 13 residues. Between the trimmed V and J ends, which lost 5 bases and 7 bases, there was a span of 15 bases. Germline V gene data show CDR1 as LNHDA and CDR2 as SQIVND (reference sequence). CDR3 residues: CASSESDRYEQYF. In DNA form, the CDR3 reads TGTGCCAGTAGTGAATCGGACCGCTATGAGCAGTACTTC.

The chain carries TRBV3-1 and TRBJ2-2; D gene unclear. The CDR3 extends over 11 amino acids. V shed 7 bases and J shed 7 bases, with 7 bases lying between them. Looked up from germline, CDR1 is LGHDT and CDR2 is YNNKEL (reference sequence). The CDR3 reads CASTQIGELFF. The CDR3, as DNA: TGTGCCAGCACCCAGATCGGGGAGCTGTTTTTT.

This clonotype was detected many times. Given a much more abundant clone one base away, this may be a read error. The rearrangement links TRBV12-3 or TRBV12-4 to TRBJ2-5, with a tentative D call TRBD2 (7 bases). The CDR3 is 15 residues long. V was cut by 1 base and J by 11 bases, with 20 bases left in between. In DNA, the CDR3 is TGTGCCAGCAGTTTAGAGGGGGGGGCAAGGAATGAGCAGTACTTC. This gives the protein CASSLEGGARNEQYF.

By its share, this clonotype is medium-sized (0.01 to 0.1%). The chain combines TRBV11-2 with TRBJ2-1, with D possibly TRBD2 on 5 matching bases. The CDR3 loop spans 15 amino acids. V was trimmed by 4 bases and J by 0 bases, leaving 10 bases between them. Per germline, CDR1 SGHAT and CDR2 FQNNGV. The CDR3 coding sequence is TGTGCCAGCAGCTGGGTAGGGAGCTCCTACAATGAGCAGTTCTTC. Protein product: CASSWVGSSYNEQFF. Together with reference TRBV11-2 and TRBJ2-1, the CDR3 gives the full variable domain: EAGVAQSPRYKIIEKRQSVAFWCNPISGHATLYWYQQILGQGPKLLIQFQNNGVVDDSQLPKDRFSAERLKGVDSTLKIQPAKLEDSAVYLCASSWVGSSYNEQFFGPGTRLTVL.

V gene TRBV7-6 combines with J gene TRBJ2-4, with D hard to call. The J call is doubtful: the DNA matches TRBJ2-7 better. Germline CDR1 is SGHVS and CDR2 is FNYEAQ. The CDR3 spans 14 residues. This CDR3 is CASSPQMGGHEQYF. The CDR3 nucleotides read TGTGCCAGCAGCCCTCAGATGGGCGGACACGAGCAGTACTTC.

This clonotype was seen many times. This sequence joins TRBV12-3 or TRBV12-4 and TRBJ2-5, with TRBD2 as a possible D gene (6 bases). V lost 2 bases, J lost 1 base, and 17 bases lay in between. This CDR3 comprises 17 residues. The CDR3 reads CASSLMRGLRSQETQYF. CDR3 nucleotides: TGTGCCAGCAGTTTAATGCGGGGATTGCGGAGCCAAGAGACCCAGTACTTC.

This clonotype was recorded a few times. The V gene is TRBV7-2, the J gene TRBJ2-5, with TRBD2 matching over 12 bases. Gene TRBJ2-7 matches the end of the DNA better, so the J call may be wrong. The CDR3 is 14 amino acids. CDR1 and CDR2 from the germline V gene are SGHTA and FQGNSA. DNA for the CDR3: TGTGCCAGCAGCCGACTAGCGGGGGCCTACGAGCAGTACTTC. Protein product: CASSRLAGAYEQYF.

In its sample, this clonotype ranks as medium-sized. The chain links TRBV7-9 to TRBJ2-3; D is possibly TRBD2 (7 bases). The CDR3 is 14 residues long. The V end lost 5 bases, the J end lost 6 bases, and 15 bases lay between the germline ends. Germline CDR1 and CDR2: SEHNR and FQNEAQ (reference sequence). In nucleotides, the CDR3 is TGTGCCAGCAGCACTAGGGGGGGAGGGGATACGCAGTATTTT. This encodes CASSTRGGGDTQYF.